What follows describes a single T cell receptor (beta chain). Data came from immunoSEQ multiplex PCR; TCRdb stores just in-frame clones and leaves some out. The table lists some 75,000 clones, about 85% of them singletons. This sample is part of a study of OX40 agonist ivuxolimab in advanced cancers. Across the whole study: Three patients, one with hepatocellular carcinoma and two with cutaneous melanoma, achieved partial responses.

Cycle 7 day 1, cycle 4 day 1, and baseline were the timepoints at which blood was sampled. This sequence originates from an adult with an advanced solid tumor such as melanoma, head and neck, liver or kidney cancer. Sequencing was performed on CD4+ or CD8+ T cells sorted from blood, taken in a trial of the OX40 agonist ivuxolimab.

The CDR3: CASSQDTSGGGETQYF. The CDR3, as DNA: TGCGCCAGCAGCCAAGATACTAGCGGGGGCGGGGAGACCCAGTACTTC. This chain joins TRBV4-3 and TRBJ2-5; 11 bases align to TRBD2. The CDR3 has 16 amino acids. Looked up from germline, CDR1 is LGHNA and CDR2 is YSLEER. V gave up 0 bases and J gave up 5 bases; unmatched junction bases: 5.